The 8 T cell receptor beta chains listed next were all sequenced from one sample in a study of metastatic and nonmetastatic thyroid tumors. Patients underwent thyroid surgery, and none had received any treatment before it. TCRdb re-called the PCR reads with MiXCR. The sample contains approximately 29,000 clones, around 16% of which appear only once. The sample consisted of blood. The origin of the receptors is a female donor with papillary thyroid cancer or a benign thyroid nodule (not recorded which). Some clones in this sample may be carry-over from other donors' samples.

This clone was recorded at least ten times. The chain joins TRBV5-4 to TRBJ1-3; 9 bases line up with TRBD1. The CDR3 loop spans 15 amino acids. V was clipped by 4 bases and J by 4 bases; unmatched bases: 6. From germline, CDR1 is SGHNT and CDR2 YYREEE (reference sequence). The CDR3 here is CASSPGQGWGNTIYF. The CDR3 nucleotides read TGTGCCAGCAGCCCGGGACAGGGCTGGGGAAACACCATATATTTT. Using reference TRBV5-4 and TRBJ1-3 for the parts outside the CDR3, the full variable domain is ETGVTQSPTHLIKTRGQQVTLRCSSQSGHNTVSWYQQALGQGPQFIFQYYREEENGRGNFPPRFSGLQFPNYSSELNVNALELDDSALYLCASSPGQGWGNTIYFGEGSWLTVV.

In this sample, this clone turned up a few times. Compared with germline, one end of the junction differs, possibly owing to a read error. The rearrangement joins TRBV12-3 or TRBV12-4 to TRBJ1-4; D is perhaps TRBD1 (5 bases). This CDR3 region has 13 residues. The CDR3 loop reads CAISLLGGEKLFF. DNA of the CDR3: TGTGCCATCAGTTTACTCGGGGGTGAAAAACTGTTTTTT.

The rearrangement links TRBV20-1 to TRBJ2-7; D is possibly TRBD1 (6 bases). V dropped 7 bases and J dropped 0 bases, with 13 bases sitting between them. The CDR3 is 13 residues long. Looked up from germline, CDR1 is DFQATT and CDR2 is SNEGSKA (reference sequence). The CDR3 reads CSVSGQCSYEQYF. CDR3 coding DNA: TGCAGTGTCAGCGGACAGTGCTCCTACGAGCAGTACTTC.

This clone occurred a few times. This CDR3 is also generated by other DNA sequences in the sample. The rearrangement joins TRBV28 to TRBJ1-5; the D gene is possibly TRBD1 (5 bases). Trimming shortened V by 9 bases and J by 1 base, and 22 bases separated the two germline ends. The CDR3 is 17 residues long. Looked up from germline, CDR1 is MDHEN and CDR2 is SYDVKM. Here the CDR3 reads CASSALGATESNQPQHF. CDR3 nucleotides: TGTGCCAGTAGTGCCCTTGGGGCTACGGAAAGCAATCAGCCCCAGCATTTT.

The sample holds a few counts of this clone. One end of the junction does not line up with germline, which may come from a read error. The chain joins TRBV10-3 to TRBJ2-7; 8 positions agree with TRBD1. There are 12 residues in the CDR3. Germline loops: CDR1 ENHRY, CDR2 SYGVKD. The CDR3 is CAITQGEGEHYF. CDR3 nucleotides: TGTGCCATCACACAGGGGGAAGGGGAGCATTACTTT.

This clone is classed as medium-sized. The J gene is TRBJ1-1, the V gene TRBV5-1; D possibly corresponds to TRBD1 (5 bases). Trimming took off 3 bases at V and 6 bases at J, with 21 bases between the two ends. Looked up from germline, CDR1 is SGHRS and CDR2 is YFSETQ. The length of the CDR3 is 16 residues. The DNA of the CDR3 is TGCGCCAGCAGCTGGGGACCCTGGGGCTTGAGTCCTGAAGCTTTCTTT. As protein: CASSWGPWGLSPEAFF.

As for this clone: An end of the junction differs from the germline gene, which may be a read error. The chain joins TRBV2 to TRBJ2-6; perhaps D is TRBD1 or TRBD2 (5 bases each). CDR3 size: 14 residues. The germline V gene encodes CDR1 SNHLY and CDR2 FYNNEI. For the CDR3, the DNA is TGTGCCAGCAGCGAGACGTCCGGGGCCAACGTCCTGGCTTTC. Translated, it gives CASSETSGANVLAF.

Points on this clone: This CDR3 fails to terminate in the conserved phenylalanine or tryptophan, so it likely reflects a read error. The J gene is TRBJ2-1, the V gene TRBV11-3; 7 positions match TRBD1. The CDR3 extends over 14 amino acids. From germline, CDR1 is SGHNT and CDR2 YENEEA. V dropped 7 bases and J dropped 0; count of bases not matched to a gene: 3. The DNA for the CDR3 is TGTGCCAGCATCGGGGACAGCTCCTACAATGAGCAGTTCTCC. Its protein product is CASIGDSSYNEQFS.